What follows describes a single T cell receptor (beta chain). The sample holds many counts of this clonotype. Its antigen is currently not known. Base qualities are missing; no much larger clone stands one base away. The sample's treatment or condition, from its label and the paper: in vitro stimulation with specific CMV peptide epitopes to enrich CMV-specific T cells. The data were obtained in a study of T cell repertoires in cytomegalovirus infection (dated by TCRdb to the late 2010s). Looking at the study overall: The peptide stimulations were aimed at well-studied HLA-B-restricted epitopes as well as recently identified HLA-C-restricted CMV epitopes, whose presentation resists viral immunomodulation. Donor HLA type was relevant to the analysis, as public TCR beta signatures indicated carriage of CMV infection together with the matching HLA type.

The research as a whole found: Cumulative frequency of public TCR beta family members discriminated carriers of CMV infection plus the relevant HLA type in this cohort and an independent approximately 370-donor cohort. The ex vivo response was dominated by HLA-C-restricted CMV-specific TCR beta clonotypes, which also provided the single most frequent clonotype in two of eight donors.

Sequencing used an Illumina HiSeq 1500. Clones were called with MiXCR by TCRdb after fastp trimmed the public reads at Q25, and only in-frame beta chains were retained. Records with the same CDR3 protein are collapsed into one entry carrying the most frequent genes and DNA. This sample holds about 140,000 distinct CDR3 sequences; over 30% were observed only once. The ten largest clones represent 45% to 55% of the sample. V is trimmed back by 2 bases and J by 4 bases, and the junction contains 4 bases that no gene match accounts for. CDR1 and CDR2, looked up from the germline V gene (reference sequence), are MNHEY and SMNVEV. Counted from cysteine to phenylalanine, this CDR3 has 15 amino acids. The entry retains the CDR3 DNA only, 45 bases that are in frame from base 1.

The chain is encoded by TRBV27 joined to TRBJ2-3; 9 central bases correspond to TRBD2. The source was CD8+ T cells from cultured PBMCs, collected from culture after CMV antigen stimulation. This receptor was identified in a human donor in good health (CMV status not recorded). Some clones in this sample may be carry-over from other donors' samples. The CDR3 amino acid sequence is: CASSLGGLAPDTQYF. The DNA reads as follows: TGTGCCAGCAGTTTAGGGGGACTAGCTCCAGATACGCAGTATTTT.